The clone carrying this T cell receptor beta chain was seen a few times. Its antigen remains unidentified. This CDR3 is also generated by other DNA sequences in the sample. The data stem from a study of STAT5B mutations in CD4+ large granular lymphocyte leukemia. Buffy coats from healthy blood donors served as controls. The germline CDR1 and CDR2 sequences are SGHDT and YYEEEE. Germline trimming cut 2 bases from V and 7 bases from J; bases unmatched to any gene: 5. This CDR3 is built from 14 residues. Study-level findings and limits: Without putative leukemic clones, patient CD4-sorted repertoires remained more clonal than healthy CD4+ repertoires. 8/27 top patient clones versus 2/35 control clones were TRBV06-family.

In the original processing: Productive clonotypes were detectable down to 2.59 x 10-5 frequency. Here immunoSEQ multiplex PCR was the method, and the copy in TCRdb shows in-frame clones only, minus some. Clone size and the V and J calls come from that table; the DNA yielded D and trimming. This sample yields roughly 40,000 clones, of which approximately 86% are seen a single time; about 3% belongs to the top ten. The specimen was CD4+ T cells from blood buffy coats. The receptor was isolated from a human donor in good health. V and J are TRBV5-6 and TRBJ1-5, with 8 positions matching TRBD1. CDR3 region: CASSFQGAHQPQHF. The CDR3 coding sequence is TGTGCCAGCAGCTTCCAGGGGGCCCACCAGCCCCAGCATTTT. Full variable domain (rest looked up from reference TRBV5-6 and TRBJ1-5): DAGVTQSPTHLIKTRGQQVTLRCSPKSGHDTVSWYQQALGQGPQFIFQYYEEEERQRGNFPDRFSGHQFPNYSSELNVNALLLGDSALYLCASSFQGAHQPQHFGDGTRLSIL.